The 20 T cell receptor beta chains listed next were all sequenced from one sample in a study of graft-versus-host responses after intestinal transplantation. TCRdb keeps only in-frame clones here, not all; method: immunoSEQ multiplex PCR. The table shows about 92,000 clones, with around nine tenths occurring only once. What these receptors recognize is not known. Here the sequenced sample was unstimulated CD8+ T cells sorted from spleen or lymph node cells, taken before intestinal transplant. The receptors come from a human donor who received an intestinal transplant.

The J gene is TRBJ2-1, the V gene TRBV7-2; a weak D match, TRBD1 (5 bases). The V gene's germline CDR1 is SGHTA and CDR2 FQGNSA. The CDR3 extends over 15 amino acids. The V and J ends lost 1 base and 7 bases respectively, with 14 bases between them. For the CDR3, the DNA is TGTGCCAGCAGCTTAGAGGGGTCCCCTTGGAATGAGCAGTTCTTC. Translation gives CASSLEGSPWNEQFF.

J is TRBJ2-5 and V is TRBV27; 8 bases fit TRBD2. The germline gives CDR1 MNHEY, CDR2 SMNVEV (reference sequence). CDR3 length: 15 amino acids. V gave up 4 bases and J gave up 3 bases; unmatched junction bases: 7. The CDR3 bases are TGTGCCAGCAGTTCAGTAAGCGGGAGAGAAGAGACCCAGTACTTC. It yields the protein CASSSVSGREETQYF.

A note on this clone: An end of the junction does not agree with germline; a read error may underlie this. This chain connects TRBV6-5 to TRBJ2-1; a weak D match, TRBD1 (6 bases). Looked up from germline, CDR1 is MNHEY and CDR2 is SVGAGI. This CDR3 has 16 amino acids. The CDR3 coding sequence is TGTGCCAGCAGTTACTCGTCAGGGGCAGTCTACGATGAGCAGTTCTTC. Its protein is CASSYSSGAVYDEQFF.

DNA for the CDR3: TGTGCCAGCAGGGGCCTCGGGGCGGGAGGGTCCTACGAGCAGTACTTC. Encoded protein: CASRGLGAGGSYEQYF. The V gene is TRBV2, the J gene TRBJ2-7, with TRBD2 identical over 9 bases. Germline loops: CDR1 SNHLY, CDR2 FYNNEI. This CDR3 region has 16 residues. V shed 6 bases, J shed 1 base, and the junction held 10 bases outside the gene matches.

The chain uses TRBV7-6 and TRBJ2-1; 13 bases map to TRBD2. CDR3 size: 20 residues. Germline CDR1 reads SGHVS; CDR2 reads FNYEAQ. V lost 5 bases to trimming and J lost 5 bases; unmatched junction nucleotides: 18. CDR3 in amino acids: CASSLREVLAGGPGHNEQFF. CDR3 DNA sequence: TGTGCCAGCAGCCTAAGGGAGGTACTAGCGGGAGGGCCGGGCCACAATGAGCAGTTCTTC.

The gene calls are TRBV13 and TRBJ2-7; D perhaps matches TRBD2 (6 bases). CDR1 and CDR2 (germline): PRHDT, FYEKMQ (reference sequence). This CDR3 region has 14 residues. V was trimmed by 4 bases and J by 2 bases, leaving 12 bases between them. The CDR3 nucleotides are TGTGCCAGCAGCTCGGGACTCGAACCCTACGAGCAGTACTTC. The encoded protein is CASSSGLEPYEQYF.

This clone was seen a single time. This chain links TRBV13 with TRBJ2-7; D gene unclear. Germline loops: CDR1 PRHDT, CDR2 FYEKMQ (reference sequence). This CDR3 comprises 11 residues. Trimming pared 2 bases from V and 6 bases from J, leaving 5 bases between. The CDR3: CASSLSSEQYF. DNA of the CDR3: TGTGCCAGCAGCTTAAGCTCCGAGCAGTACTTC.

The rearrangement joins TRBV6-1 to TRBJ2-2; TRBD1 matches 10 bases. Trimming at V came to 7 bases and at J to 5 bases, leaving 4 bases not matched to a gene. The CDR3 spans 14 residues. Looked up from germline, CDR1 is MNHNS and CDR2 is SASEGT. CDR3 amino acids: CASKWGQGTGELFF. CDR3 DNA: TGTGCCAGCAAGTGGGGACAGGGGACCGGGGAGCTGTTTTTT.

The V and J genes are TRBV5-6 and TRBJ2-1; 13 nucleotides line up with TRBD2. The CDR3 has 16 amino acids. V gave up 2 bases and J gave up 5 bases; unmatched junction bases: 4. Per germline, CDR1 SGHDT and CDR2 YYEEEE. The chain's CDR3 is CASSFFGTSGNNEQFF. In nucleotides, the CDR3 is TGTGCCAGCAGCTTCTTCGGGACTAGCGGGAACAATGAGCAGTTCTTC.

The CDR3 sequence is CSVSGTGYSYEQYF. The CDR3 DNA sequence: TGCAGCGTATCCGGGACAGGGTACTCCTACGAGCAGTACTTC. This chain joins TRBV29-1 and TRBJ2-7; the match to TRBD1 covers 9 bases. Trimming at V came to 6 bases and at J to 0 bases, leaving 6 bases not matched to a gene. The CDR3 totals 14 residues. Germline V gene data show CDR1 as SQVTM and CDR2 as ANQGSEA.

CDR3 nucleotide sequence: TGTGCCAGCAGTTTATCGGGGGCAAGTTTCTCTGGGGCCAACGTCCTGACTTTC. Protein product: CASSLSGASFSGANVLTF. The genes are TRBV27 and TRBJ2-6; D is possibly TRBD1 (6 bases). The CDR3 spans 18 residues. Deletions cut 0 bases from V and 0 bases from J, with 12 bases between. In germline, CDR1 is MNHEY, CDR2 SMNVEV (reference sequence). The full variable domain, completed using reference TRBV27 and TRBJ2-6, is EAQVTQNPRYLITVTGKKLTVTCSQNMNHEYMSWYRQDPGLGLRQIYYSMNVEVTDKGDVPEGYKVSRKEKRNFPLILESPSPNQTSLYFCASSLSGASFSGANVLTFGAGSRLTVL.

The sample holds one count of this clone. CDR3 nucleotides: TGTGCCAGTAGTATAGTGGGGGGAATCTACGAGCAGTACTTC. It yields the protein CASSIVGGIYEQYF. V is TRBV19 and J is TRBJ2-7, with a possible D match to TRBD2 (6 bases). CDR3 length: 14 residues. Per the germline V gene, CDR1 is LNHDA and CDR2 is SQIVND (reference sequence). Between the trimmed V and J ends, which lost 1 base and 3 bases, there was a span of 10 bases.

This chain connects TRBV21-1 to TRBJ1-1. TRBV21-1 is labeled a pseudogene. This CDR3 comprises 13 residues. CDR3 protein: CASWATEDTEAFF. The CDR3 DNA reads as TGTGCCAGCTGGGCGACCGAGGACACTGAAGCTTTCTTT.

The rearrangement links TRBV6-5 to TRBJ2-5, with D possibly matching TRBD1 (5 bases). V shed 2 bases and J shed 5 bases, with 9 bases lying between them. This CDR3 is 13 amino acids long. Germline V gene sequence: CDR1 MNHEY, CDR2 SVGAGI. CDR3 region: CASSYKGSETQYF. Written as DNA, the CDR3 is TGTGCCAGCAGTTACAAGGGGTCGGAGACCCAGTACTTC.

This chain connects TRBV4-1 to TRBJ1-3, with a possible D match to TRBD1 (5 bases). V lost 4 bases and J 4 bases, leaving 8 bases between the germline ends. The CDR3 sequence is 13 residues long. Germline CDR1 MGHRA, CDR2 YSYEKL. CDR3 protein: CASSPQGGNTIYF. CDR3 DNA sequence: TGCGCCAGCAGCCCTCAGGGAGGAAACACCATATATTTT.

V gene TRBV9 combines with J gene TRBJ2-7; D call uncertain. The germline V gene has CDR1 SGDLS and CDR2 YYNGEE. This CDR3 is 13 amino acids long. V dropped 0 bases and J dropped 6 bases, with 10 bases sitting between them. The DNA for the CDR3 is TGTGCCAGCAGCGTAGGTATGGAAGGCGAGCAGTACTTC. Translation gives CASSVGMEGEQYF.

The chain uses TRBV6-6 and TRBJ2-1; no clear D. This CDR3 spans 12 amino acids. Per the germline V gene, CDR1 is MNHNY and CDR2 is SVGAGI (reference sequence). Between the trimmed V and J ends, which lost 8 bases and 5 bases, there was a span of 10 bases. Here the CDR3 DNA reads TGTGCCAGCGCCGAGGCAGACAATGAGCAGTTCTTC. It yields the protein CASAEADNEQFF.

This chain connects TRBV5-1 to TRBJ1-1; possible D gene TRBD1, 6 bases. Germline-derived CDR1 and CDR2 are SGHRS and YFSETQ. With 2 bases removed from V and 1 base from J, the gap between germline ends came to 9 bases. The CDR3 sequence is 14 residues long. The CDR3 region is CASSFMDRNTEAFF. In nucleotides, the CDR3 is TGCGCCAGCAGCTTTATGGACAGGAACACTGAAGCTTTCTTT. The full variable domain, rest sourced from reference TRBV5-1 and TRBJ1-1, is KAGVTQTPRYLIKTRGQQVTLSCSPISGHRSVSWYQQTPGQGLQFLFEYFSETQRNKGNFPGRFSGRQFSNSRSEMNVSTLELGDSALYLCASSFMDRNTEAFFGQGTRLTVV.

The CDR3 loop is CASRLASTDTQYF. In DNA, the CDR3 is TGTGCCAGCAGACTAGCTAGCACAGATACGCAGTATTTT. V usage is TRBV28 and J usage is TRBJ2-3, with a possible D match to TRBD2 (6 bases). This CDR3 has 13 residues. Germline CDR1 MDHEN, CDR2 SYDVKM. Deletions cut 6 bases from V and 0 bases from J, with 7 bases between.

The rearrangement uses TRBV5-1 and TRBJ1-3; D gene unclear. Germline loops: CDR1 SGHRS, CDR2 YFSETQ. V was shortened by 4 bases and J by 3 bases, with 17 bases between the two germline ends. The CDR3 loop spans 16 amino acids. CDR3 nucleotide sequence: TGCGCCAGCAGCCGGGCGTGGGGTTTTGTTGGAAACACCATATATTTT. It is translated as CASSRAWGFVGNTIYF.